The T cell receptor beta chain described here comes from a study of blood T cells in healthy people across ages. PCR was performed a second time for about 6 to 12 cycles using a sample-barcoded 5' primer and a J-beta primer mix. Every sample gave at least 2.5 million paired-end reads containing CDR3. TCRdb used MiXCR to reprocess the 5' RACE reads, holding one entry per CDR3 protein. The table includes under 1,100,000 distinct CDR3 sequences, under 30% detected once. The CDR3 totals 14 residues. Trimming cost V 6 bases and J 1 base; bases outside gene matches: 5. Per germline, CDR1 MNHEY and CDR2 SMNVEV (reference sequence). These records were also assigned to another study, of T cells of mothers and their children. According to that study: Reverse transcription into cDNA received all extracted RNA, at around 1.4 ug per 15 ul.

The receptor was isolated from a girl under 10 years old in good health. Sequencing was performed on blood. The V gene is TRBV27, the J gene TRBJ2-5; TRBD2 matches at 7 bases. The CDR3 bases are TGTGCCAGCAGATCCCTAGCGGCCCAAGAGACCCAGTACTTC. The encoded protein is CASRSLAAQETQYF.